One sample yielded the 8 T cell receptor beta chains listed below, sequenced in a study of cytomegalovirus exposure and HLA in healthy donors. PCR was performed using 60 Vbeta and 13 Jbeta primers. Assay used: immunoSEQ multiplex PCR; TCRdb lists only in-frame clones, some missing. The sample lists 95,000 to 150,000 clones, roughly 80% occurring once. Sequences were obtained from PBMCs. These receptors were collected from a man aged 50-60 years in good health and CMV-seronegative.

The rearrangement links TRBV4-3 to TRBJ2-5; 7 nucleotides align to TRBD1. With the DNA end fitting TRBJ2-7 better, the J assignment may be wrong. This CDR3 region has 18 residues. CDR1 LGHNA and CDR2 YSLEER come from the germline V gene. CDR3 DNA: TGCGCCAGCAGCCTCATGGGACAGACCTTAGCCCGGAAGTACGAGCAGTACTTC. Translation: CASSLMGQTLARKYEQYF.

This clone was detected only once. The DNA of the CDR3 is TGTGCCAGCAGCCGGGACAGGCAAAATCAGCCCCAGCATTTT. Protein: CASSRDRQNQPQHF. The chain carries TRBV6-5 and TRBJ1-5, with 8 nucleotides matching TRBD1. This CDR3 spans 14 amino acids. V gave up 6 bases and J gave up 4 bases; unmatched junction bases: 5. CDR1 MNHEY and CDR2 SVGAGI come from the germline V gene.

In DNA, the CDR3 is TGCGCCAGCAGCCCACAGGGGATGGACACGCAGTATTTT. It yields the protein CASSPQGMDTQYF. V is TRBV5-1 and J is TRBJ2-3; 7 bases map to TRBD1. With V trimmed by 4 bases and J by 9 bases, 8 bases remained unmatched. Per germline, CDR1 SGHRS and CDR2 YFSETQ. The CDR3 is 13 amino acids. Using reference TRBV5-1 and TRBJ2-3 for the parts outside the CDR3, the full variable domain is KAGVTQTPRYLIKTRGQQVTLSCSPISGHRSVSWYQQTPGQGLQFLFEYFSETQRNKGNFPGRFSGRQFSNSRSEMNVSTLELGDSALYLCASSPQGMDTQYFGPGTRLTVL.

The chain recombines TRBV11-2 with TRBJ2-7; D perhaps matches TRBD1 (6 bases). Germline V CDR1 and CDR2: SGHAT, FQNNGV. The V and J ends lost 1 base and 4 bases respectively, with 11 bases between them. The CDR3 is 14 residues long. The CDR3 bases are TGTGCCAGCAGCTTAGCACAGGGTGCTTACGAGCAGTACTTC. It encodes CASSLAQGAYEQYF.

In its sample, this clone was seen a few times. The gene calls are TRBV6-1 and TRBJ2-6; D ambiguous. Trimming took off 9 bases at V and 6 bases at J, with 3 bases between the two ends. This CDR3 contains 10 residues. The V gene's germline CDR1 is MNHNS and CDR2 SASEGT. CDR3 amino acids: CASQANVLTF. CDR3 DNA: TGTGCCAGTCAGGCCAACGTCCTGACTTTC.

DNA of the CDR3: TGTGCCAGCAGTTCCCTTGAGGCTAGCGGCACAGATACGCAGTATTTT. Translation: CASSSLEASGTDTQYF. V usage is TRBV27 and J usage is TRBJ2-3; D is possibly TRBD2 (6 bases). Germline values: CDR1 MNHEY, CDR2 SMNVEV (reference sequence). The CDR3 loop spans 16 amino acids. The V gene lost 4 bases and the J gene lost 1 base, with 15 bases spanning the gap.

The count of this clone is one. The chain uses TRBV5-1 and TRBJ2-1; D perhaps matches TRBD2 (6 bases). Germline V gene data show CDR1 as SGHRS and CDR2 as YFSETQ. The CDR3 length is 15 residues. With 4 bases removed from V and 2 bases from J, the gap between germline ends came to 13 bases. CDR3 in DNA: TGCGCCAGCAGCCCCGCTCTAGCGCCCTACAATGAGCAGTTCTTC. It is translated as CASSPALAPYNEQFF.

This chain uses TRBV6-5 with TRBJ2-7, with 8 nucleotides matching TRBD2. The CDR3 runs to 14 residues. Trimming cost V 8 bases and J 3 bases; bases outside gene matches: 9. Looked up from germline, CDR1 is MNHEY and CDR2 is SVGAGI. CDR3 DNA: TGTGCCAGCCGACCGGGACTAGGAAACTACGAGCAGTACTTC. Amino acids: CASRPGLGNYEQYF.